The 29 T cell receptor beta chains reported below all come from one sample, sequenced in a study of blood T cell repertoires in COVID-19. Profiling relied on immunoSEQ multiplex PCR, and the TCRdb table lists in-frame clones only, not all of them. The data hold about 15,000 clones, with around nine tenths observed a single time. Specimen: peripheral blood. Receptors were obtained from a woman aged 70-85 years in a cohort sampled during active or convalescent COVID-19.

The genes are TRBV7-6 and TRBJ2-7; TRBD1 matches at 10 bases. This CDR3 has 15 residues. Unmatched junction bases numbered 7, after V lost 5 bases and J lost 3 bases. In germline, CDR1 is SGHVS, CDR2 FNYEAQ. CDR3 amino acids: CASSPGTGEFYEQYF. In DNA form, the CDR3 reads TGTGCCAGCAGCCCGGGGACAGGGGAGTTCTACGAGCAGTACTTC.

The chain joins TRBV9 to TRBJ2-5; the match to TRBD1 covers 8 bases. J was trimmed by 3 bases and V by 3 bases; bases with no gene match: 4. Germline V lookup: CDR1 SGDLS, CDR2 YYNGEE. This CDR3 has 14 residues. The CDR3 DNA sequence: TGTGCCAGCAGCGGAACGACAGGGGAAGAGACCCAGTACTTC. This gives the protein CASSGTTGEETQYF. Full variable domain (missing parts from reference TRBV9 and TRBJ2-5): DSGVTQTPKHLITATGQRVTLRCSPRSGDLSVYWYQQSLDQGLQFLIQYYNGEERAKGNILERFSAQQFPDLHSELNLSSLELGDSALYFCASSGTTGEETQYFGPGTRLLVL.

The chain is built from TRBV7-2 and TRBJ2-5, with 8 bases fitting TRBD1. Per the germline V gene, CDR1 is SGHTA and CDR2 is FQGNSA. J lost 3 bases, V lost 5 bases, and 5 bases had no gene match. The length of the CDR3 is 14 residues. The CDR3 bases are TGTGCCAGCAGCACGACGGACAGGGAAGAGACCCAGTACTTC. Encoded protein: CASSTTDREETQYF.

This clone showed up just once. The gene calls are TRBV28 and TRBJ1-1; the D gene is possibly TRBD1 (5 bases). V lost 6 bases and J 11 bases, leaving 22 bases between the germline ends. The CDR3 covers 14 residues. Germline CDR1 and CDR2: MDHEN and SYDVKM. The CDR3 sequence: CASSPVVGGAGAFF. CDR3 nucleotides: TGTGCCAGCAGCCCCGTCGTCGGGGGTGCTGGGGCTTTCTTT.

This sequence joins TRBV4-3 and TRBJ1-4, with 11 bases matching TRBD1. V dropped 0 bases and J dropped 7; count of bases not matched to a gene: 10. The CDR3 totals 18 residues. The germline V gene has CDR1 LGHNA and CDR2 YSLEER. The CDR3 nucleotides read TGCGCCAGCAGCCAAGATCTTGGAGCCGGGACAGGGGGTGAAAAACTGTTTTTT. Its protein is CASSQDLGAGTGGEKLFF.

The chain is built from TRBV7-9 and TRBJ2-6, with a weak D call TRBD2 (5 bases). V lost 5 bases to trimming and J lost 2 bases, with 19 bases between them. Germline V gene sequence: CDR1 SEHNR, CDR2 FQNEAQ (reference sequence). This CDR3 region has 18 residues. The CDR3 sequence is CASSPPYQRVPGANVLTF. CDR3 in DNA: TGTGCCAGCAGCCCCCCCTACCAGAGGGTCCCTGGGGCCAACGTCCTGACTTTC.

The J gene is TRBJ2-7, the V gene TRBV28, with D perhaps TRBD1 (6 bases). CDR3 length equals 15 residues. Germline CDR1 MDHEN, CDR2 SYDVKM. V was pared by 4 bases and J by 5 bases, with 18 bases between. The CDR3 is CASSSYTGKGHEQYF. In DNA, the CDR3 is TGTGCCAGCAGTTCATACACAGGGAAGGGGCACGAGCAGTACTTC.

This rearrangement joins TRBV24-1 to TRBJ2-2; 10 nucleotides align to TRBD1. Germline lookup yields CDR1 KGHDR and CDR2 SFDVKD. The CDR3 spans 16 residues. After removal of 4 bases from V and 3 bases from J, the junction contained 4 bases not matched to a gene. The CDR3 sequence is CATSEAGTGDTGELFF. Written as DNA, the CDR3 is TGTGCCACCAGTGAAGCCGGGACAGGGGACACCGGGGAGCTGTTTTTT.

This CDR3 is CASSSRFTGSHYGYTF. The CDR3 nucleotides read TGTGCCAGCAGTTCCAGGTTTACAGGGAGCCACTATGGCTACACCTTC. The chain uses TRBV27 and TRBJ1-2; D possibly corresponds to TRBD1 (6 bases). The germline V gene has CDR1 MNHEY and CDR2 SMNVEV (reference sequence). The CDR3 covers 16 residues. Trimming removed 4 bases from V and 3 bases from J, with 18 bases in between.

The chain carries TRBV28 and TRBJ1-4; perhaps TRBD1 as D (6 bases). Trimming cost V 2 bases and J 8 bases, with 9 bases left between them. The CDR3 loop spans 13 amino acids. Per germline, CDR1 MDHEN and CDR2 SYDVKM. CDR3 amino acids: CASSLVTGEKLFF. For the CDR3, the DNA is TGTGCCAGCAGTTTAGTGACAGGCGAAAAACTGTTTTTT. Variable domain in full (rest from reference TRBV28 and TRBJ1-4): DVKVTQSSRYLVKRTGEKVFLECVQDMDHENMFWYRQDPGLGLRLIYFSYDVKMKEKGDIPEGYSVSREKKERFSLILESASTNQTSMYLCASSLVTGEKLFFGSGTQLSVL.

This clone is judged medium-sized. CDR3 DNA: TGTGCCAGCAGTACCCGACAGGGGGGGAATTCACCCCTCCACTTT. Translating it yields CASSTRQGGNSPLHF. V and J are TRBV28 and TRBJ1-6; 9 nucleotides align to TRBD1. This CDR3 region has 15 residues. After removal of 5 bases from V and 7 bases from J, the junction contained 6 bases not matched to a gene. From germline, CDR1 is MDHEN and CDR2 SYDVKM. Complete variable domain (other parts from reference TRBV28 and TRBJ1-6): DVKVTQSSRYLVKRTGEKVFLECVQDMDHENMFWYRQDPGLGLRLIYFSYDVKMKEKGDIPEGYSVSREKKERFSLILESASTNQTSMYLCASSTRQGGNSPLHFGNGTRLTVT.

The chain combines TRBV5-1 with TRBJ1-2, with 8 bases lining up with TRBD1. The CDR3 consists of 14 residues. Germline assignment: CDR1 SGHRS and CDR2 YFSETQ. J gave up 2 bases and V 3 bases, and 3 bases lay outside the gene matches. The CDR3: CASSSGQGNYGYTF. In DNA form, the CDR3 reads TGCGCCAGCAGCTCCGGACAGGGAAACTATGGCTACACCTTC.

The V gene is TRBV27, the J gene TRBJ2-2; D gene ambiguous. Germline V gene data show CDR1 as MNHEY and CDR2 as SMNVEV (reference sequence). Trimming took 5 bases from V and 6 from J, leaving 10 bases between them. The CDR3 loop spans 13 amino acids. The CDR3 DNA follows: TGTGCCAGCAGTCCAGGTGGTGCCGGGGAGCTGTTTTTT. As protein: CASSPGGAGELFF.

The chain is built from TRBV3-1 (or the pseudogene TRBV3-2) and TRBJ2-3; 13 nucleotides align to TRBD2. The J segment lost 1 base and the V segment lost 5 bases, leaving 9 bases of the junction unmatched. Germline CDR1 LGHDT, CDR2 YNNKEL (reference sequence). CDR3 size: 18 residues. The CDR3 loop reads CASSLQLGTSGGTDTQYF. The DNA of the CDR3 is TGTGCCAGCAGCTTACAACTAGGGACTAGCGGGGGCACAGATACGCAGTATTTT.

This chain joins TRBV6-2 or TRBV6-3 and TRBJ2-7; 8 bases agree with TRBD2. This CDR3 has 17 residues. Trimming cost V 0 bases and J 1 base; bases outside gene matches: 8. Germline assignment: CDR1 MNHEY and CDR2 SVGEGT. CDR3 protein: CASSYSSGGSLSYEQYF. CDR3 in DNA: TGTGCCAGCAGTTACTCGAGCGGGGGCAGTCTTTCCTACGAGCAGTACTTC.

The V and J genes are TRBV2 and TRBJ1-5; 8 bases align to TRBD1. The germline V gene encodes CDR1 SNHLY and CDR2 FYNNEI. The CDR3 spans 13 residues. J lost 6 bases, V lost 6 bases, and 4 bases had no gene match. The CDR3 DNA reads as TGTGCCAGCAGGAGGACAGGGAGTCAGCCCCAGCATTTT. Residues: CASRRTGSQPQHF.

V usage is TRBV28 and J usage is TRBJ2-5; 12 bases line up with TRBD1. Germline V gives CDR1 MDHEN, CDR2 SYDVKM. V was pared by 6 bases and J by 5 bases, with 10 bases of the junction left unmatched. CDR3 length equals 16 residues. In DNA form, the CDR3 reads TGTGCCAGCAGCCGCCGGGACAGGGGGCTGGGGGAGACCCAGTACTTC. The encoded protein is CASSRRDRGLGETQYF.

V usage is TRBV4-1 and J usage is TRBJ2-3; possibly TRBD2 for D (6 bases). V was shortened by 2 bases and J by 1 base, with 25 bases between the two germline ends. The CDR3 has 20 residues. Germline-derived CDR1 and CDR2 are MGHRA and YSYEKL. The CDR3 here is CASSQRSSGDGRRGTDTQYF. DNA of the CDR3: TGCGCCAGCAGCCAACGCTCATCGGGAGACGGCAGGCGGGGCACAGATACGCAGTATTTT.

The count of this clone is one. The V call is TRBV10-2, the J call TRBJ1-2, with D uncertain. Germline loops: CDR1 WSHSY, CDR2 SAAADI. V gave up 4 bases and J gave up 0 bases, with 6 bases separating them. The CDR3 spans 13 residues. The CDR3 coding sequence is TGCGCCAGCAGTGGAACAGCTAACTATGGCTACACCTTC. It codes for CASSGTANYGYTF.

J is TRBJ1-1 and V is TRBV13, with D possibly matching TRBD1 (6 bases). With 4 bases removed from V and 4 bases from J, the gap between germline ends came to 10 bases. CDR1 and CDR2 (germline): PRHDT, FYEKMQ (reference sequence). The CDR3 is 13 amino acids. The CDR3 loop reads CASSSRGATEAFF. CDR3 nucleotide sequence: TGTGCCAGCAGCTCCAGGGGTGCCACTGAAGCTTTCTTT.

This rearrangement joins TRBV4-2 to TRBJ2-3; 9 bases map to TRBD2. The CDR3 is 17 residues long. Germline V lookup: CDR1 LGHNA, CDR2 YNFKEQ. V dropped 0 bases and J dropped 5; count of bases not matched to a gene: 9. The CDR3 is CASSQEWGGGAIDTQYF. The CDR3 DNA is TGTGCCAGCAGCCAAGAGTGGGGCGGGGGGGCGATAGATACGCAGTATTTT.

The chain couples TRBV10-3 to TRBJ2-2, with 13 bases identical to TRBD2. Germline V gives CDR1 ENHRY, CDR2 SYGVKD. The CDR3 sequence is 18 residues long. The junction had 9 bases not matched to a gene; V was cut back by 6 bases and J by 2 bases. CDR3 DNA: TGTGCCATCAGCGCGGGGACTAGCGGGGCTGCTAACACCGGGGAGCTGTTTTTT. Translating gives CAISAGTSGAANTGELFF.

The rearrangement joins TRBV7-2 to TRBJ2-2; a weak D match, TRBD1 (5 bases). With 1 base removed from V and 1 base from J, the gap between germline ends came to 7 bases. Per the germline V gene, CDR1 is SGHTA and CDR2 is FQGNSA. There are 15 residues in the CDR3. The CDR3 nucleotides are TGTGCCAGCAGCTTAGTGGGGCGGAACACCGGGGAGCTGTTTTTT. It encodes CASSLVGRNTGELFF.

The CDR3 DNA reads as TGTGCCAGCAGCTTAAATCTCTGGGACAGGGTCTTAGATACGCAGTATTTT. This gives the protein CASSLNLWDRVLDTQYF. The gene calls are TRBV7-2 and TRBJ2-3, with 9 positions matching TRBD1. The CDR3 has 17 amino acids. The V gene end was trimmed by 2 bases and the J gene end by 5 bases; junction bases not matched to a gene: 11. Germline V gene data show CDR1 as SGHTA and CDR2 as FQGNSA.

The V call is TRBV2, the J call TRBJ2-7, with D possibly matching TRBD1 (5 bases). The length of the CDR3 is 12 residues. Germline V gene lookup returns CDR1 SNHLY and CDR2 FYNNEI. V dropped 10 bases and J dropped 0 bases, with 10 bases sitting between them. The CDR3, as DNA: TGTGCCACTGTAGGGGTCTCCTACGAGCAGTACTTC. This gives the protein CATVGVSYEQYF.

The chain has TRBV25-1 and TRBJ1-5; 7 bases map to TRBD1. The CDR3 has 14 amino acids. Germline V lookup: CDR1 MGHDK, CDR2 SYGVNS. Trimming took 5 bases from V and 4 from J; bases not matched to a gene: 5. The CDR3 is CASSQTGLNQPQHF. For the CDR3, the DNA is TGTGCCAGCAGTCAGACAGGGCTGAATCAGCCCCAGCATTTT. Full variable domain (outside the CDR3, taken from reference TRBV25-1 and TRBJ1-5): EADIYQTPRYLVIGTGKKITLECSQTMGHDKMYWYQQDPGMELHLIHYSYGVNSTEKGDLSSESTVSRIRTEHFPLTLESARPSHTSQYLCASSQTGLNQPQHFGDGTRLSIL.

This chain links TRBV30 with TRBJ2-1; TRBD2 is a possible D gene (5 bases). This CDR3 has 11 residues. V was pared by 5 bases and J by 8 bases, with 10 bases between. Germline lookup yields CDR1 GTSNPN and CDR2 SVGIG (reference sequence). The CDR3 region has the DNA TGTGCCTGGCGATGGGGAGATGAGCAGTTCTTC. The encoded protein is CAWRWGDEQFF.

The chain carries TRBV11-2 and TRBJ2-5, with D possibly being TRBD1 (7 bases). This CDR3 contains 14 residues. Germline V gives CDR1 SGHAT, CDR2 FQNNGV. The ends were cut back, 5 bases at V and 4 bases at J, with 14 bases in the middle. The CDR3 is CASSPVQGGETQYF. DNA of the CDR3: TGTGCCAGCAGCCCGGTCCAGGGGGGAGAGACCCAGTACTTC.

This chain joins TRBV7-8 and TRBJ2-3; 7 positions agree with TRBD1. The CDR3 contains 16 residues. Germline V gene data show CDR1 as SGHVS and CDR2 as FQNEAQ. J gave up 4 bases and V 5 bases, and 12 bases lay outside the gene matches. The CDR3 is CASSRAGTARADTQYF. CDR3 nucleotide sequence: TGTGCCAGCAGCCGAGCCGGGACAGCTAGGGCAGATACGCAGTATTTT.